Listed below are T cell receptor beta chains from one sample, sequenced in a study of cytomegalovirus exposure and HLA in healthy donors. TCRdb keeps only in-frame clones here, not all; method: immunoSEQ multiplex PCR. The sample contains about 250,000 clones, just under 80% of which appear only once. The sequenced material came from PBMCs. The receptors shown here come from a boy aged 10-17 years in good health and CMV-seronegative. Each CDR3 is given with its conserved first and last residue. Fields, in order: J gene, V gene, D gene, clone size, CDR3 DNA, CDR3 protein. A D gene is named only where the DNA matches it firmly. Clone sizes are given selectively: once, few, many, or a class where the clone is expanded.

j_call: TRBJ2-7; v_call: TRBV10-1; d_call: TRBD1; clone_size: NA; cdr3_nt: TGCGCCAGCAGCGGACAGGGGGTTCTAGACGAGCAGTACTTC; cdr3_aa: CASSGQGVLDEQYF
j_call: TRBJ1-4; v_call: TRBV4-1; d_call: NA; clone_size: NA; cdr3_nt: TGCGCCAGCAGCCAAGATAAGGATCGGGGTGAAAAACTGTTTTTT; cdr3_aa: CASSQDKDRGEKLFF
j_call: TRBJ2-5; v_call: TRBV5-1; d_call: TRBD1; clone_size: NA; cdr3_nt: TGCGCCAGCAGCTTAGAGGACAGGGCGATCGGGGTGACCCAGTACTTC; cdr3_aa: CASSLEDRAIGVTQYF
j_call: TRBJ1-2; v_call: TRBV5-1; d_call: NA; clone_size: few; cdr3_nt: TGCGCCAGCAGCTTGTTTCCGGGAGACAACTATGGCTACACCTTC; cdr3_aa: CASSLFPGDNYGYTF
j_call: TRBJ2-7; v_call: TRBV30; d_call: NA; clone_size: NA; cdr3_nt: TGTGCCTGGAGTGTAGTCGGGGCGGGAGAGCAGTACTTC; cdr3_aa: CAWSVVGAGEQYF
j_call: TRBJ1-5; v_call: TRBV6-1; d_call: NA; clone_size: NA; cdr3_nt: TGTGCCAGCAGTGTAGTCGGCCAGGAACAGCCCCAGCATTTT; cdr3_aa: CASSVVGQEQPQHF
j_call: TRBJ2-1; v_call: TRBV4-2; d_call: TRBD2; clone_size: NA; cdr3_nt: TGTGCCAGCAGCCAGACGGTAGCGGGAATAAGGTACAATGAGCAGTTCTTC; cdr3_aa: CASSQTVAGIRYNEQFF
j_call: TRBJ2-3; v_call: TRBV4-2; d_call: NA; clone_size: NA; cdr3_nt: TGTGCCAGCAGCCAGGGAGGAGGTGGAGATACGCAGTATTTT; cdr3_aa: CASSQGGGGDTQYF
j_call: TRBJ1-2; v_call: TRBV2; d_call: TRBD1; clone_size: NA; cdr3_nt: TGTGCCAGCAGTGAAGGGACAGGGCGGGGCTACACCTTC; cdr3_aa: CASSEGTGRGYTF
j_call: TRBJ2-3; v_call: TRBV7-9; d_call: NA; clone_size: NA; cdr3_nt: TGTTCCAGCAGCTTAGTCCGGTGG; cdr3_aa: CSSSLVRW
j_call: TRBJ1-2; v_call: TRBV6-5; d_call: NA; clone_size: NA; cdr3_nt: TGTGCCAGCAGTTACTCGAGGGCCGGTGGGTCTGGCTACACCTTC; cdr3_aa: CASSYSRAGGSGYTF
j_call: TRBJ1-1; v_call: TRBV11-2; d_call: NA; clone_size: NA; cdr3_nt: TGTGCCAGCAGCTTAAAACAGCCCAACACTGAAGCTTTCTTT; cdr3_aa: CASSLKQPNTEAFF
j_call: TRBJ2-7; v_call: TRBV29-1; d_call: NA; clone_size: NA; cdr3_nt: TGCAGCGTTCAGACAAGGTCCCTCTACGAGCAGTACTTC; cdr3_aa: CSVQTRSLYEQYF
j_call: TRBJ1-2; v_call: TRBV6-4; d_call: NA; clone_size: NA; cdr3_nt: TGTGCCAGCACCCGGAACAGCGGACTGTTCTATGGCTACACCTTC; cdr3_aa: CASTRNSGLFYGYTF
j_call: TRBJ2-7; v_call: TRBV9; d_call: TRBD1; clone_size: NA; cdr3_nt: TGTGCCAGCAGCGTCGAGACAGGGGGCCGATACGAGCAGTACTTC; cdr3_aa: CASSVETGGRYEQYF
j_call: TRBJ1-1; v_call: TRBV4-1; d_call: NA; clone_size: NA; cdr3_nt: TGCGCCAGCGAGCGGGAGGGGAACACTGAAGCTTTCTTT; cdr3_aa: CASEREGNTEAFF
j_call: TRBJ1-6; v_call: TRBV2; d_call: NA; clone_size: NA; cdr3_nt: TGTGCCAGCAGCCCGACAGATAATTCACCCCTCCACTTT; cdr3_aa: CASSPTDNSPLHF
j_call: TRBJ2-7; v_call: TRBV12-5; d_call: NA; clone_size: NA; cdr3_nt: TGTGCTAGTGCCTTAGAGTATAGCGGAGCCTACGAGCAGTACTTC; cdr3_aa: CASALEYSGAYEQYF
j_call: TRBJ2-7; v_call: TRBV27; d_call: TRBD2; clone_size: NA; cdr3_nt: TGTGCCAGCAGTTTATGGCTAGCGGGAGTTTCGCAGTACTTC; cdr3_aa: CASSLWLAGVSQYF
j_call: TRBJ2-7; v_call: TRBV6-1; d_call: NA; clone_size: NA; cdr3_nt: TGTGCCAGCAGTGCAGGGCCACACTACGAGCAGTACTTC; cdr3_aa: CASSAGPHYEQYF
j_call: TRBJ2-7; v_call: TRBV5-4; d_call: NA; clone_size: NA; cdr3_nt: TGTGCCAGCAGCTCCTTACCCACCTACGAGCAGTACTTC; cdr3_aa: CASSSLPTYEQYF
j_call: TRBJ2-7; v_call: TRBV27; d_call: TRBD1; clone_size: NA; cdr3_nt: TGTGCCAGCGGGACAGGCCCTTACGAGCAGTACTTC; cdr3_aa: CASGTGPYEQYF
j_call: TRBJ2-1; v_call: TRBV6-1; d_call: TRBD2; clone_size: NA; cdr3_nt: TGTGCCAGCAGTGAAAAGGCTAAGGCTAGCGGGAGGGTTCACAATGAGCAGTTCTTC; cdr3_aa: CASSEKAKASGRVHNEQFF
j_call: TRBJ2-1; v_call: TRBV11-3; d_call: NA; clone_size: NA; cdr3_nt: TGTGCCAGCAGCGCCGGAGGCTACAATGAGCAGTTCTTC; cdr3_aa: CASSAGGYNEQFF
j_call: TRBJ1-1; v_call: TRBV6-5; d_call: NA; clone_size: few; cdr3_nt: TGTGCCAGCGGAATGTCAGAGGCCCATGAAGCTTTCTTT; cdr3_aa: CASGMSEAHEAFF